A selection of T cell receptor beta chains follows, all from one sample in a study of blood T cell repertoires in COVID-19. Libraries were prepared by immunoSEQ multiplex PCR; TCRdb keeps only in-frame clonotypes and omits some of them. The table lists roughly 240,000 clones, approximately 85% of them singletons. Material: PBMCs or T cells enriched from blood (not recorded which). The receptors come from a woman aged 45-60 years with acute COVID-19. Each CDR3 is given with its conserved first and last residue. D genes are given only for firm matches. A row's size may be missing; if present it is once, few, many or a size class.

D gene: TRBD1; J gene: TRBJ1-4; V gene: TRBV2; clone size: NA; CDR3 length: 15; CDR3 DNA: TGTGCCAGCAGTGCCTTGACAGGGGCTAATGAAAAACTGTTTTTT; CDR3 protein: CASSALTGANEKLFF
D gene: TRBD1; J gene: TRBJ1-3; V gene: TRBV7-8; clone size: NA; CDR3 length: 14; CDR3 DNA: TGTGCCAGCAGCCCGGGACAGTCTGGAAACACCATATATTTT; CDR3 protein: CASSPGQSGNTIYF
D gene: NA; J gene: TRBJ2-3; V gene: TRBV19; clone size: NA; CDR3 length: 15; CDR3 DNA: TGTGCCAGTAGCAGGGGGGTAGGCTACACAGATACGCAGTATTTT; CDR3 protein: CASSRGVGYTDTQYF
D gene: TRBD2; J gene: TRBJ2-1; V gene: TRBV7-2; clone size: NA; CDR3 length: 16; CDR3 DNA: TGTGCCAGCAGCTTTACTAGCGGGGGCCCTTACAATGAGCAGTTCTTC; CDR3 protein: CASSFTSGGPYNEQFF
D gene: NA; J gene: TRBJ1-2; V gene: TRBV7-8; clone size: NA; CDR3 length: 15; CDR3 DNA: TGTGCCAGCAGCCCTCCCGGGGTAACTAACTATGGCTACACCTTC; CDR3 protein: CASSPPGVTNYGYTF
D gene: TRBD1; J gene: TRBJ2-7; V gene: TRBV10-3; clone size: NA; CDR3 length: 14; CDR3 DNA: TGTGCCATCAGCGGGGGGACAGGGAACTACGAGCAGTACTTC; CDR3 protein: CAISGGTGNYEQYF
D gene: TRBD1; J gene: TRBJ2-5; V gene: TRBV7-6; clone size: NA; CDR3 length: 15; CDR3 DNA: TGTGCCAGCAGCTTCCAGACAGGGGAGGCAGAGACCCAGTACTTC; CDR3 protein: CASSFQTGEAETQYF
D gene: TRBD2; J gene: TRBJ2-2; V gene: TRBV24-1; clone size: NA; CDR3 length: 14; CDR3 DNA: TGTGCCACCATGGCGGGGGGGAGCACCGGGGAGCTGTTTTTT; CDR3 protein: CATMAGGSTGELFF
D gene: NA; J gene: TRBJ1-5; V gene: TRBV3-1/TRBV3-2; clone size: once; CDR3 length: 13; CDR3 DNA: TGTGCCAGCAGCCGGGACACCTTTACAGCCCAGCATTTT; CDR3 protein: CASSRDTFTAQHF
D gene: NA; J gene: TRBJ1-1; V gene: TRBV7-2; clone size: NA; CDR3 length: 13; CDR3 DNA: TGTGCCAGCAGCTCCAATCCGGGGACTGAAGCTTTCTTT; CDR3 protein: CASSSNPGTEAFF
D gene: TRBD1; J gene: TRBJ1-2; V gene: TRBV27; clone size: NA; CDR3 length: 15; CDR3 DNA: TGTGCCAGCAGTTCAACCACCGGGACAGGGGAAGGCTACACCTTC; CDR3 protein: CASSSTTGTGEGYTF
D gene: TRBD1; J gene: TRBJ1-3; V gene: TRBV19; clone size: NA; CDR3 length: 17; CDR3 DNA: TGTGCCAGTAGCCTTATACTTCCAGGGGGAACTGGAAACACCATATATTTT; CDR3 protein: CASSLILPGGTGNTIYF
D gene: TRBD1; J gene: TRBJ2-5; V gene: TRBV29-1; clone size: NA; CDR3 length: 12; CDR3 DNA: TGCAGCGTTCAACAGGGGGCGGAGACCCAGTACTTC; CDR3 protein: CSVQQGAETQYF
D gene: NA; J gene: TRBJ2-5; V gene: TRBV5-1; clone size: NA; CDR3 length: 14; CDR3 DNA: TGCGCCAGCAGCGACCCCTCTGGAACCCAGGGCCAGTACTTC; CDR3 protein: CASSDPSGTQGQYF
D gene: NA; J gene: TRBJ2-7; V gene: TRBV7-6; clone size: many; CDR3 length: 14; CDR3 DNA: TGTGCCAGCAGCTTGTCCAGCGGTCCCTACGAGCAGTACTTC; CDR3 protein: CASSLSSGPYEQYF
D gene: NA; J gene: TRBJ1-5; V gene: TRBV7-2; clone size: NA; CDR3 length: 14; CDR3 DNA: TGTGCCAGCAGCTTGCGCCAGGGGAATCAGCCCCAGCATTTT; CDR3 protein: CASSLRQGNQPQHF
D gene: TRBD1; J gene: TRBJ1-2; V gene: TRBV3-1/TRBV3-2; clone size: NA; CDR3 length: 14; CDR3 DNA: TGTGCCAGCAGCCAAGGAGGACAGGGACAGGGCTACACCTTC; CDR3 protein: CASSQGGQGQGYTF
D gene: NA; J gene: TRBJ1-2; V gene: TRBV5-1; clone size: NA; CDR3 length: 15; CDR3 DNA: TGCGCCAGCAGCTTGGTTCCGGGACTCCTGATAGGCTACACCTTC; CDR3 protein: CASSLVPGLLIGYTF
D gene: TRBD1; J gene: TRBJ1-6; V gene: TRBV5-5; clone size: NA; CDR3 length: 16; CDR3 DNA: TGTGCCAGCAGGGAGACACAGGGGATTGCTAATTCACCCCTCCACTTT; CDR3 protein: CASRETQGIANSPLHF
D gene: TRBD1; J gene: TRBJ1-1; V gene: TRBV19; clone size: NA; CDR3 length: 13; CDR3 DNA: TGTGCCAGTAATGCAGGGACAGACACTGAAGCTTTCTTT; CDR3 protein: CASNAGTDTEAFF
D gene: TRBD1; J gene: TRBJ1-1; V gene: TRBV7-2; clone size: NA; CDR3 length: 15; CDR3 DNA: TGTGCCAGCAGCTTAGCGAGGGGGCAATGGACTGAAGCTTTCTTT; CDR3 protein: CASSLARGQWTEAFF
D gene: TRBD1; J gene: TRBJ1-2; V gene: TRBV19; clone size: NA; CDR3 length: 15; CDR3 DNA: TGTGCCAGTACCCGAAAGGGGGACAGGGGGCATGGCTACACCTTC; CDR3 protein: CASTRKGDRGHGYTF
D gene: NA; J gene: TRBJ2-1; V gene: TRBV4-3; clone size: NA; CDR3 length: 14; CDR3 DNA: TGCGCCAGCAGCCAAGAAGGGAGCGGCAATGAGCAGTTCTTC; CDR3 protein: CASSQEGSGNEQFF
D gene: NA; J gene: TRBJ1-5; V gene: TRBV15; clone size: NA; CDR3 length: 15; CDR3 DNA: TGTGCCACCAGCCCCGAGAGACAGAGCAATCAGCCCCAGCATTTT; CDR3 protein: CATSPERQSNQPQHF
D gene: NA; J gene: TRBJ2-3; V gene: TRBV4-3; clone size: NA; CDR3 length: 15; CDR3 DNA: TGCGCCAGCAGCCCGACGGGAACCGGCACAGATACGCAGTATTTT; CDR3 protein: CASSPTGTGTDTQYF
D gene: TRBD1; J gene: TRBJ1-2; V gene: TRBV15; clone size: many; CDR3 length: 15; CDR3 DNA: TGTGCCACCAGCAGAGATCCGACAGGGAACTATGGCTACACCTTC; CDR3 protein: CATSRDPTGNYGYTF
D gene: NA; J gene: TRBJ1-2; V gene: TRBV25-1; clone size: NA; CDR3 length: 13; CDR3 DNA: TGTGCCAGCAGAACTACAGGGCAAGGTGGCTACACCTTC; CDR3 protein: CASRTTGQGGYTF
D gene: TRBD2; J gene: TRBJ2-1; V gene: TRBV6-5; clone size: few; CDR3 length: 16; CDR3 DNA: TGTGCCAGCAGTTACCTCCGGGGGGGCTTTGGCAATGAGCAGTTCTTC; CDR3 protein: CASSYLRGGFGNEQFF
D gene: NA; J gene: TRBJ2-2; V gene: TRBV4-2; clone size: many; CDR3 length: 16; CDR3 DNA: TGTGCCAGCAGCCGGAGTAGCGGAGCGAACACCGGGGAGCTGTTTTTT; CDR3 protein: CASSRSSGANTGELFF
D gene: NA; J gene: TRBJ1-1; V gene: TRBV7-9; clone size: NA; CDR3 length: 13; CDR3 DNA: TGTGCCAGCAGCCCCCGCAGGGACACTGAAGCTTTCTTT; CDR3 protein: CASSPRRDTEAFF
D gene: TRBD1; J gene: TRBJ1-1; V gene: TRBV3-1/TRBV3-2; clone size: NA; CDR3 length: 15; CDR3 DNA: TGTGCCAGCAGCCAAAGGGACAGGGGGGGAACTGAAGCTTTCTTT; CDR3 protein: CASSQRDRGGTEAFF
D gene: TRBD1; J gene: TRBJ2-1; V gene: TRBV19; clone size: NA; CDR3 length: 14; CDR3 DNA: TGTGCCACCAACGCGGAGCAGGGGGCAGGAGAGCAGTTCTTC; CDR3 protein: CATNAEQGAGEQFF
D gene: NA; J gene: TRBJ1-3; V gene: TRBV6-5; clone size: once; CDR3 length: 13; CDR3 DNA: TGTGCCAGCAGCCAGGGGTCTGGAAACACCATATATTTT; CDR3 protein: CASSQGSGNTIYF
D gene: TRBD2; J gene: TRBJ2-1; V gene: TRBV5-4; clone size: NA; CDR3 length: 16; CDR3 DNA: TGTGCCAGCAGCAGGGGCGGGGGGGGAAAGTACAATGAGCAGTTCTTC; CDR3 protein: CASSRGGGGKYNEQFF
D gene: NA; J gene: TRBJ2-7; V gene: TRBV6-5; clone size: NA; CDR3 length: 14; CDR3 DNA: TGTGCCAGCAGCCTACGGGGAGGGGGGGGCGAGCAGTACTTC; CDR3 protein: CASSLRGGGGEQYF
D gene: TRBD1; J gene: TRBJ1-6; V gene: TRBV3-1/TRBV3-2; clone size: NA; CDR3 length: 14; CDR3 DNA: TGTGCCAGCAGCCTTAGGGGGCCTAATTCACCCCTCCACTTT; CDR3 protein: CASSLRGPNSPLHF
D gene: TRBD1; J gene: TRBJ2-5; V gene: TRBV7-9; clone size: NA; CDR3 length: 15; CDR3 DNA: TGTGCCAGTACCGGGACAGCACTTTTTCAAGAGACCCAGTACTTC; CDR3 protein: CASTGTALFQETQYF
D gene: TRBD2; J gene: TRBJ2-1; V gene: TRBV3-1/TRBV3-2; clone size: NA; CDR3 length: 14; CDR3 DNA: TGTGCCAGCAGCCAAAGGCTAGCGGGGGAGGAGCAGTTCTTC; CDR3 protein: CASSQRLAGEEQFF
D gene: NA; J gene: TRBJ1-6; V gene: TRBV2; clone size: NA; CDR3 length: 16; CDR3 DNA: TGTGCCAGCAGTGAAGAGATACTCGCTTCTAATTCACCCCTCCACTTT; CDR3 protein: CASSEEILASNSPLHF
D gene: NA; J gene: TRBJ1-2; V gene: TRBV7-2; clone size: NA; CDR3 length: 13; CDR3 DNA: TGTGCCAGCAGCTTAGGCGGGAACTATGGCTACACCTTC; CDR3 protein: CASSLGGNYGYTF
D gene: TRBD1; J gene: TRBJ1-2; V gene: TRBV18; clone size: NA; CDR3 length: 14; CDR3 DNA: TGTGCCAGCTCCCTAGACAGGGACCTCTATGGCTACACCTTC; CDR3 protein: CASSLDRDLYGYTF
D gene: NA; J gene: TRBJ2-1; V gene: TRBV5-1; clone size: NA; CDR3 length: 15; CDR3 DNA: TGCGCCAGCAGCTTGGACGGGGTCGCCTACAATGAGCAGTTCTTC; CDR3 protein: CASSLDGVAYNEQFF
D gene: TRBD1; J gene: TRBJ1-2; V gene: TRBV2; clone size: NA; CDR3 length: 13; CDR3 DNA: TGTGCCAGCAGTGAGACAGGGTTGGATGGCTACACCTTC; CDR3 protein: CASSETGLDGYTF
D gene: NA; J gene: TRBJ2-2; V gene: TRBV7-8; clone size: NA; CDR3 length: 15; CDR3 DNA: TGTGCCAGCAGCTTAAGGCCCCAGGCCACCGGGGAGCTGTTTTTT; CDR3 protein: CASSLRPQATGELFF
D gene: NA; J gene: TRBJ1-2; V gene: TRBV14; clone size: NA; CDR3 length: 15; CDR3 DNA: TGTGCCAGCAGTCTCAAACGGGGGGAGACGCAAGGCTACACCTTC; CDR3 protein: CASSLKRGETQGYTF
D gene: NA; J gene: TRBJ1-2; V gene: TRBV7-9; clone size: NA; CDR3 length: 13; CDR3 DNA: TGTGCCAGCAGCTTACTTCAGGGAGGTGGCTACACCTTC; CDR3 protein: CASSLLQGGGYTF
D gene: TRBD1; J gene: TRBJ1-4; V gene: TRBV6-5; clone size: NA; CDR3 length: 15; CDR3 DNA: TGTGCCAGCAGTCTACCGACAGGGTCAGAGGAAAAACTGTTTTTT; CDR3 protein: CASSLPTGSEEKLFF
D gene: NA; J gene: TRBJ1-1; V gene: TRBV2; clone size: few; CDR3 length: 13; CDR3 DNA: TGTGCCAGCAGGGCCTACGAGGAGAGGGAAGCTTTCTTT; CDR3 protein: CASRAYEEREAFF
D gene: NA; J gene: TRBJ1-2; V gene: TRBV2; clone size: NA; CDR3 length: 15; CDR3 DNA: TGTGCCAGCAGTGATAGGAGAGGAGCTAACTATGGCTACACCTTC; CDR3 protein: CASSDRRGANYGYTF
D gene: TRBD1; J gene: TRBJ1-1; V gene: TRBV5-4; clone size: NA; CDR3 length: 14; CDR3 DNA: TGTGCCAGCAGCCCAGGACAGGGGAGAACTGAAGCTTTCTTT; CDR3 protein: CASSPGQGRTEAFF
D gene: NA; J gene: TRBJ1-5; V gene: TRBV6-5; clone size: NA; CDR3 length: 15; CDR3 DNA: TGTGCCAGCAGTTACTCTGGAACAGGTAATCAGCCCCAGCATTTT; CDR3 protein: CASSYSGTGNQPQHF
D gene: NA; J gene: TRBJ2-5; V gene: TRBV12-5; clone size: NA; CDR3 length: 14; CDR3 DNA: TGTGCTAGTGGCTTCTCCCCCCGGGAAGAGACCCAGTACTTC; CDR3 protein: CASGFSPREETQYF
D gene: TRBD1; J gene: TRBJ1-5; V gene: TRBV20-1; clone size: NA; CDR3 length: 13; CDR3 DNA: TGCAGTGCTAGTGCGACAGGGGATCAGCCCCAGCATTTT; CDR3 protein: CSASATGDQPQHF
D gene: NA; J gene: TRBJ1-1; V gene: TRBV7-8; clone size: NA; CDR3 length: 13; CDR3 DNA: TGTGCCAGCAGCTTATCTGAGGACACTGAAGCTTTCTTT; CDR3 protein: CASSLSEDTEAFF
D gene: TRBD1; J gene: TRBJ2-7; V gene: TRBV7-9; clone size: NA; CDR3 length: 14; CDR3 DNA: TGTGCCAGCACCCCGGGACAGGTCTCCTACGAGCAGTACTTC; CDR3 protein: CASTPGQVSYEQYF
D gene: NA; J gene: TRBJ1-5; V gene: TRBV2; clone size: once; CDR3 length: 14; CDR3 DNA: TGTGCCAGCAAGCCCGGGACAAGCAATCAGCCCCAGCATTTT; CDR3 protein: CASKPGTSNQPQHF